This record covers a single T cell receptor (beta chain). In its sample, this clonotype was seen many times. No antigen is known for it. No much larger clone exists at a distance of one base, and base qualities are not known. The record originates from a study of identical twins (dated by TCRdb to 2016 to 2017). Describing the broader study: To test whether fetal clonotypes persist, the study used deep sequencing on TCR alpha and beta repertoires from monozygotic twins, unrelated adults of various ages, and cord blood. Replicate twin experiments were performed at different times using different library preparation protocols to rule out contamination. Overall results and qualifications from the work: Out-of-frame TCR alpha sharing in monozygotic twins was systematically underestimated by recombination models, whereas sharing between unrelated individuals was in agreement with the recombination models. Zero-insertion analyses could be partly confounded by invariant T cells such as MAIT and iNKT, though diverse VJ usage argued against such confounding for most clonotypes. Compared with coincidental sharing between unrelated individuals, out-of-frame TCR alpha sequences shared between twins had an excess of sequences with low generation probability. Because the same donors could not be followed over many years, the conclusions relied on cross-sectional statistical analysis. In beta out-of-frame sequences, excess twin sharing was weaker, because having fewer shared sequences lowered the signal-to-noise ratio. Fewer insertions were carried by abundant cord blood beta clonotypes, a similar but weaker trend appeared in young adult naive repertoires, and no such trend appeared in memory repertoires.

Only healthy Caucasian donors were included. Three pairs of female monozygotic twins, all aged 18 to 29 years, were included in the twin cohort. Miltenyi CD45RO+ enrichment and human naive T-cell isolation kits were used to isolate memory (CD45RO+) and naive T cells from PBMC. V is shortened by 4 bases, J by 3 bases, and the region joining them spans 15 bases. The CDR3 measures 15 amino acids from cysteine to phenylalanine. CDR3 DNA only is kept here, 45 bases in frame from base 1. Via the germline V gene, CDR1 is SGHDN and CDR2 FVKESK. Libraries were built with 5' RACE. The sequencer was an Illumina HiSeq 2000. A universal primer binding site was introduced by template switching, and a unique molecular identifier was present in the final cDNA, enabling accurate counting of TCR cDNA molecules. Specific primers in the conserved constant-segment region were used to synthesize first-strand cDNA for TCR alpha and beta chains. To control for contamination, each cDNA library was double barcoded with a SMART-Mk sample barcode plus Illumina barcodes. TruSeq adapter sequences along with Illumina sample barcodes were introduced in two successive PCR steps. Sequencing of the TCR alpha and beta cDNA libraries was done on the Illumina HiSeq platform using custom primers. The source study handled its data this way. Unique molecular identifiers were extracted from raw reads with MiGEC, and CDR3 positions were determined with MiXCR. For each individual, recombination models were inferred using an EM algorithm with the repgenHMM and IGoR tools. Shared clonotypes were analyzed with the tcR package in R, and sharing was normalized by the product of cloneset sizes. To study raw recombination free of thymic and clonal selection effects, out-of-frame nonproductive sequences were analyzed. TCRdb's own reprocessing of the public reads used fastp at Q25 and MiXCR and kept productive beta chains. Records with the same CDR3 protein are collapsed into one entry carrying the most frequent genes and DNA. The authors' filters were not applied to this entry. For this sample there are 220,000 or so distinct CDR3 sequences; around 6.6% appear just once. 3.6% of the sample belongs to the ten largest clones.

These data were also filed under a second study, of yellow fever vaccine responses in identical twins. Looking at the second paper: The authors reported that the T cell response to vaccination in identical twins appeared partly convergent and partly personalized. The study precisely tracked vaccine-responding T cell clones in identical twins.

This receptor was obtained from a woman between 18 and 29 years old in good health. This chain is built from TRBV14 and TRBJ1-2; 5 matching bases give a weak D call of TRBD1. Sequencing was performed on memory (CD45RO+) T cells sorted from blood. What this sample's cell subset or site label stands for: CD45RO+ enriched T cells. The DNA sequence follows: TGTGCCAGCAGCCCAACGGGGACCTCCGACTATGGCTACACCTTC. Translated, it gives CASSPTGTSDYGYTF.